The 7 T cell receptor beta chains given below trace back to one sample, sequenced in a study of human T cells and chemical hapten exposure. TCRdb called the RACE reads again in MiXCR, with one record for every CDR3 protein. The sample has 84,000 or so distinct CDR3 sequences, roughly a tenth seen once. The time point here: patch test 2, 6 weeks after DPC sensitization. Indicated treatment: therapeutic diphenylcyclopropenone sensitization with weekly scalp DPC. The sample here was whole blood, taken in connection with sensitization to the hapten diphenylcyclopropenone (DPC). Receptors were obtained from a young woman with alopecia areata. Some clones in this sample may be carry-over from other donors' samples.

This clonotype was found a few times. The CDR3 region has the DNA TGTGCCAGCAGCCATGCTCTCGAGGCCTACGAGCAGTACTTC. Translation: CASSHALEAYEQYF. The chain couples TRBV7-2 to TRBJ2-7; D remains unclear. The CDR3 covers 14 residues. Trimming shortened V by 5 bases and J by 2 bases, and 13 bases separated the two germline ends. Germline loops: CDR1 SGHTA, CDR2 FQGNSA.

This clonotype has a count of ten or more. The V gene is TRBV18, the J gene TRBJ1-2, with a possible D match to TRBD1 (5 bases). Trimming took off 6 bases at V and 6 bases at J, with 14 bases between the two ends. Germline V gives CDR1 KGHSH, CDR2 LQKENI. The CDR3 is made up of 13 amino acids. DNA for the CDR3: TGTGCCAGCTCCACCGGCAGGGCGAATGGCTACACCTTC. The encoded protein is CASSTGRANGYTF. The entire variable domain, with the rest obtained from reference TRBV18 and TRBJ1-2, is as follows: NAGVMQNPRHLVRRRGQEARLRCSPMKGHSHVYWYRQLPEEGLKFMVYLQKENIIDESGMPKERFSAEFPKEGPSILRIQQVVRGDSAAYFCASSTGRANGYTFGSGTRLTVV.

This clonotype was counted many times. The chain recombines TRBV5-6 with TRBJ2-1; tentatively, D is TRBD2 (5 bases). The germline gives CDR1 SGHDT, CDR2 YYEEEE. This CDR3 is 17 amino acids long. V gave up 0 bases and J gave up 1 base, with 14 bases separating them. Here the CDR3 DNA reads TGTGCCAGCAGCTTGGGAGGGCAGTCCAGATCCTACAATGAGCAGTTCTTC. Its protein product is CASSLGGQSRSYNEQFF.

The chain recombines TRBV20-1 with TRBJ1-3; tentatively, D is TRBD1 (5 bases). This CDR3 has 17 residues. V lost 3 bases to trimming and J lost 3 bases, with 21 bases between them. Germline loops: CDR1 DFQATT, CDR2 SNEGSKA (reference sequence). The CDR3: CSARDSSGGLFGNTIYF. For the CDR3, the DNA is TGCAGTGCTAGGGACTCAAGTGGGGGTCTATTTGGAAACACCATATATTTT.

In its sample, this clonotype was seen many times. V is TRBV2 and J is TRBJ2-3; TRBD1 agrees at 9 bases. V lost 3 bases and J lost 3; bases outside the gene matches: 7. The CDR3 consists of 16 residues. Germline CDR1 is SNHLY and CDR2 is FYNNEI. CDR3 DNA: TGTGCCAGCAGTGATAGGACAGGGGAGTGGACAGATACGCAGTATTTT. Its protein product is CASSDRTGEWTDTQYF.

This clonotype was recorded many times. J is TRBJ1-1 and V is TRBV5-1; D call uncertain. Trimming shortened V by 1 base and J by 0 bases, and 13 bases separated the two germline ends. The V gene's germline CDR1 is SGHRS and CDR2 YFSETQ. The length of the CDR3 is 16 residues. In nucleotides, the CDR3 is TGCGCCAGCAGCTTGCCCGGTCCGGGAATGAACACTGAAGCTTTCTTT. Its protein product is CASSLPGPGMNTEAFF.

This clonotype was observed many times. The chain combines TRBV20-1 with TRBJ2-4; D perhaps matches TRBD1 (6 bases). This CDR3 comprises 12 residues. Per the germline V gene, CDR1 is DFQATT and CDR2 is SNEGSKA (reference sequence). The V gene lost 6 bases and the J gene lost 4 bases, with 10 bases spanning the gap. CDR3 nucleotides: TGCAGTGCAACAGACAGGAAAAACATTCAGTACTTC. Its protein is CSATDRKNIQYF.